Shown below are 3 T cell receptor beta chains from a single sample sequenced in a study of blood T cell repertoires in COVID-19. Profiling relied on immunoSEQ multiplex PCR, and the TCRdb table lists in-frame clones only, not all of them. Among about 220,000 clones listed, 80% to 90% were seen once. The specimen sequenced was peripheral blood. Receptors originate from a woman in her 40s with active or convalescent COVID-19.

The chain employs TRBV3-1 (or the pseudogene TRBV3-2) and TRBJ1-4; the D is unclear. Germline V lookup: CDR1 LGHDT, CDR2 YNNKEL (reference sequence). The V end was cut by 4 bases, the J end by 8 bases, with 17 bases between. The CDR3 has 15 amino acids. The CDR3 sequence is CASSLGSLGGEKLFF. CDR3 bases: TGTGCCAGCAGCCTAGGGAGCCTCGGAGGGGAAAAACTGTTTTTT.

The chain employs TRBV30 and TRBJ1-1; unclear D gene. Trimming took off 2 bases at V and 1 base at J, with 14 bases between the two ends. CDR1 GTSNPN and CDR2 SVGIG come from the germline V gene (reference sequence). This CDR3 has 15 amino acids. CDR3 protein: CAWSPDLGENTEAFF. CDR3 DNA: TGTGCCTGGAGTCCGGATCTCGGAGAGAACACTGAAGCTTTCTTT.

This clone has only one observation. The chain uses TRBV9 and TRBJ1-3; TRBD1 matches at 7 bases. The CDR3 extends over 16 amino acids. Germline assignment: CDR1 SGDLS and CDR2 YYNGEE. V shed 0 bases and J 4 bases; nucleotides not matched to a gene: 7. CDR3 sequence (DNA): TGTGCCAGCAGCGTAGCCCAGGGGGTAGACGGAAACACCATATATTTT. It codes for CASSVAQGVDGNTIYF.